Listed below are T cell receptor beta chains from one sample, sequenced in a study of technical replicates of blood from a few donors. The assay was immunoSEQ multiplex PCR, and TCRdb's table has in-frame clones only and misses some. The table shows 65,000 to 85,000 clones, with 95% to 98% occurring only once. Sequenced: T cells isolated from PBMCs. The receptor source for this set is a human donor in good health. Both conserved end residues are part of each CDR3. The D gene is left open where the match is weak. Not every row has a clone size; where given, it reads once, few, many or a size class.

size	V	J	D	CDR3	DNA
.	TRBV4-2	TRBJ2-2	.	CASTRIGSGELFF	TGTGCCAGCACCCGGATCGGGTCCGGGGAGCTGTTTTTT
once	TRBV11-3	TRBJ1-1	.	CASSSRNTEAFF	TGTGCCAGCAGCTCTAGGAACACTGAAGCTTTCTTT
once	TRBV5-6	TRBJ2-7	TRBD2	CASSLSGRAYEQYF	TGTGCCAGCAGCTTGAGTGGGAGGGCCTACGAGCAGTACTTC
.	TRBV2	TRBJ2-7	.	CASGGYEQYF	TGTGCCAGCGGAGGCTACGAGCAGTACTTC
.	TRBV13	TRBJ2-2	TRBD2	CASSRISSGSNLGELFF	TGTGCCAGCAGCCGAATATCTAGCGGGAGTAACTTGGGGGAGCTGTTTTTT
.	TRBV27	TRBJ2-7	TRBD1	CASSFVGTGFYEQYF	TGTGCCAGCAGCTTCGTCGGGACAGGGTTCTACGAGCAGTACTTC
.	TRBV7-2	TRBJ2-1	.	CASWGDLEQFF	TGTGCCAGCTGGGGCGACCTTGAGCAGTTCTTC
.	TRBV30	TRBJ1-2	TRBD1	CAEGQGLYGYTF	TGTGCCGAGGGACAGGGACTCTATGGCTACACCTTC
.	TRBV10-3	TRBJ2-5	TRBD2	CAIGRGNQETQYF	TGTGCCATCGGGCGGGGGAACCAAGAGACCCAGTACTTC
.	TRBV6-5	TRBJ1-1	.	CASREQGPRNTEAFF	TGTGCCAGCAGAGAACAGGGACCGCGGAACACTGAAGCTTTCTTT
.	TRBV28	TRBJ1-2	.	CATTRTPILYGYTF	TGTGCCACCACCCGGACACCCATCCTTTATGGCTACACCTTC
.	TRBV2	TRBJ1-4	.	CASSRQEREKLFF	TGTGCCAGCAGTAGACAGGAGAGGGAAAAACTGTTTTTT
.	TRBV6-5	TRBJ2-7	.	CASSLRGPYEQYF	TGTGCCAGCAGTTTAAGGGGCCCCTACGAGCAGTACTTC
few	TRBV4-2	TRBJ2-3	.	CASSQDPRSWSTDTQYF	TGTGCCAGCAGCCAAGATCCTCGGTCCTGGAGCACAGATACGCAGTATTTT
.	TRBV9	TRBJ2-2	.	CASSPPRWDSHGNTGELFF	TGTGCCAGCAGCCCCCCACGGTGGGACTCACACGGGAACACCGGGGAGCTGTTTTTT
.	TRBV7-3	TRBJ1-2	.	CASSLNQGSGYTF	TGTGCCAGCAGCTTAAATCAAGGGAGCGGCTACACCTTC
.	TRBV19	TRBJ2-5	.	CASSILGVSETQYF	TGTGCCAGTAGCATTCTCGGGGTATCAGAGACCCAGTACTTC
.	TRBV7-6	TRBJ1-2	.	CASSLARAGKGYTF	TGTGCCAGCAGCTTAGCTCGTGCGGGGAAAGGCTACACCTTC
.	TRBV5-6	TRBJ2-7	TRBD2	CASSLGLAGGEQYF	TGTGCCAGCAGCTTGGGTCTCGCGGGAGGCGAGCAGTACTTC
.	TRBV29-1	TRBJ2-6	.	CSVGLDSGANVLTF	TGCAGCGTTGGACTGGACTCTGGGGCCAACGTCCTGACTTTC
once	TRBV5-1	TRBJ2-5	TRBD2	CASSLGGTSGQETQYF	TGCGCCAGCAGCTTGGGTGGGACTAGCGGACAAGAGACCCAGTACTTC
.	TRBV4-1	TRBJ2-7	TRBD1	CASSLRDRPFDEQYF	TGCGCCAGCAGCCTCCGGGACAGGCCTTTTGACGAGCAGTACTTC
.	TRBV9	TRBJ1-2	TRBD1	CASSPNAGGNYGYTF	TGTGCCAGCAGCCCCAATGCAGGGGGGAACTATGGCTACACCTTC
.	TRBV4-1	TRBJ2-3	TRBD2	CASSQPLAGGSDTQYF	TGCGCCAGCAGCCAGCCTCTAGCGGGAGGTTCAGATACGCAGTATTTT